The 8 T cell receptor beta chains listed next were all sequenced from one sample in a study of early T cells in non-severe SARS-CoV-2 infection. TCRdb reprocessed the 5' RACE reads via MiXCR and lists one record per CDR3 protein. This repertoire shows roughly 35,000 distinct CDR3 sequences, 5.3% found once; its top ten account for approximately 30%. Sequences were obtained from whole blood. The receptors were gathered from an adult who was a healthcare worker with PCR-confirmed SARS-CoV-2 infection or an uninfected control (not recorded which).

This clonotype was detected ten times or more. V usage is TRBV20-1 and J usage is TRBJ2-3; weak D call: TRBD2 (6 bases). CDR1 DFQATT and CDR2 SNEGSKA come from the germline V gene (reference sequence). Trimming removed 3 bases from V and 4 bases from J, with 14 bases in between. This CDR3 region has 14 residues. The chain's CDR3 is CSASLGTPPDTQYF. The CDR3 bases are TGCAGTGCTAGCCTCGGGACTCCTCCAGATACGCAGTATTTT.

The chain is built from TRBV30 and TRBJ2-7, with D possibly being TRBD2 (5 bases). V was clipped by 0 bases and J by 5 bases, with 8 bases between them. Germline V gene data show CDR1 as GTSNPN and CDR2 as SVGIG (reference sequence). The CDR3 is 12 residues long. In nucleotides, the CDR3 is TGTGCCTGGAGTGTCGAGGGTGACGAGCAGTACTTC. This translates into CAWSVEGDEQYF.

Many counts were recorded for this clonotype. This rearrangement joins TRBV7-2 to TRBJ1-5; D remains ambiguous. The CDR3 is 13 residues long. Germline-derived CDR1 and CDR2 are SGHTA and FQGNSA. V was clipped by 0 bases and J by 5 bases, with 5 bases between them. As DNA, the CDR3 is TGTGCCAGCAGCTTAGCGGAGTATCAGCCCCAGCATTTT. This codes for CASSLAEYQPQHF.

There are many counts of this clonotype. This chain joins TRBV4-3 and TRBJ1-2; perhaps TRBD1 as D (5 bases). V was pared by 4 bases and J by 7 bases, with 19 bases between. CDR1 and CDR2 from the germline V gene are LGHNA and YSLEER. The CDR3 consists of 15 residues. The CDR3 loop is CASSRETGTRGGYTF. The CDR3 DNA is TGCGCCAGCAGCCGAGAAACCGGGACCCGGGGTGGCTACACCTTC.

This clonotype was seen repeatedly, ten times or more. In nucleotides, the CDR3 is TGTGCCAGCAGCTTAATGAGGTCCCACAATGAGCAGTTCTTC. Amino acid sequence: CASSLMRSHNEQFF. V gene TRBV7-2 combines with J gene TRBJ2-1; unclear D gene. Germline-derived CDR1 and CDR2 are SGHTA and FQGNSA. CDR3 length: 14 residues. Trimming shortened V by 2 bases and J by 5 bases, and 10 bases separated the two germline ends.

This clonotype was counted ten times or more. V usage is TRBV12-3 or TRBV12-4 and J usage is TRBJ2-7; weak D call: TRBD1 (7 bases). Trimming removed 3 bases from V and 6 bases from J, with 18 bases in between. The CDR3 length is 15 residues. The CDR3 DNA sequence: TGTGCCAGCAGTTTCCAGGGGGGCGCCGGGGGCGAGCAGTACTTC. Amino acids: CASSFQGGAGGEQYF.

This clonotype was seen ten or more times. The CDR3 nucleotides read TGTGCCAGCAGTTTAGCGCTAGCGGGAGATTCCGAGACCCAGTACTTC. This encodes CASSLALAGDSETQYF. The chain uses TRBV12-3 or TRBV12-4 and TRBJ2-5; 10 bases map to TRBD2. This CDR3 region has 16 residues. V was clipped by 0 bases and J by 5 bases; unmatched bases: 6.

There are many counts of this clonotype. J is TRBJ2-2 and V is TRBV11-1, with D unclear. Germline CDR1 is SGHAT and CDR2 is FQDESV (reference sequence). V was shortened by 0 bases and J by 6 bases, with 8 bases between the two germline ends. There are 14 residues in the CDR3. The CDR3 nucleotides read TGTGCCAGCAGCTTAGCGAGGTTCCCCGGGGAGCTGTTTTTT. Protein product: CASSLARFPGELFF.